This T cell receptor (beta chain) was captured in a study of monozygotic twins with inflammatory bowel disease. CDR1 LNHDA and CDR2 SQIVND come from the germline V gene (reference sequence). The CDR3 is 17 amino acids. Each donor supplied 2 to 2.5 ml of blood. Template switching was used to attach UMIs, which incorporated a 6-nucleotide sample barcode. Amplification of TCRalpha and TCRbeta cDNA involved two nested PCRs that ran for around 15 and 10 cycles. Reanalyzing the 5' RACE reads, TCRdb keeps one entry per CDR3 protein, without DNA. In all, the sample yields about 110,000 distinct CDR3 sequences.

The clonotype comes from a human donor with ulcerative colitis or Crohn's disease, or a healthy co-twin of an affected twin (not recorded which). J is TRBJ2-3 and V is TRBV19; the D gene TCRdb calls, TRBD2, cannot be checked with no DNA. The sequencing input was blood. This chain's CDR3 is CASRQSGSSGDTDTQYF. The whole variable domain, remainder taken from reference TRBV19 and TRBJ2-3, is DGGITQSPKYLFRKEGQNVTLSCEQNLNHDAMYWYRQDPGQGLRLIYYSQIVNDFQKGDIAEGYSVSREKKESFPLTVTSAQKNPTAFYLCASRQSGSSGDTDTQYFGPGTRLTVL.